This TCR beta chain was captured by sequencing in a study of shared clonotypes between healthy human individuals. Only in-frame clones appear in the TCRdb table, and some are missing; sequencing was by immunoSEQ multiplex PCR. Of about 2.1 million clones in the sample, around 93% were seen once. Germline values: CDR1 MNHEY, CDR2 SMNVEV (reference sequence). The CDR3 is 13 residues long. The trim removed 5 bases at V and 5 bases at J, leaving 2 bases unmatched. Positive CCR7 selection of CD45RO-negative cells yielded the naive CD8 cells, and terminally differentiated effector memory CD45RA+ cells were excluded.

Sequenced material: naive CD8+ T cells from PBMCs. The chain recombines TRBV27 with TRBJ2-2; TRBD1 agrees at 7 bases. This clonotype originated in a man between 18 and 29 years old in good health. Some clones in this sample may be carry-over from other donors' samples. The CDR3, as DNA: TGTGCCAGCAGTACCAGGGGGACCGGGGAGCTGTTTTTT. This gives the protein CASSTRGTGELFF.